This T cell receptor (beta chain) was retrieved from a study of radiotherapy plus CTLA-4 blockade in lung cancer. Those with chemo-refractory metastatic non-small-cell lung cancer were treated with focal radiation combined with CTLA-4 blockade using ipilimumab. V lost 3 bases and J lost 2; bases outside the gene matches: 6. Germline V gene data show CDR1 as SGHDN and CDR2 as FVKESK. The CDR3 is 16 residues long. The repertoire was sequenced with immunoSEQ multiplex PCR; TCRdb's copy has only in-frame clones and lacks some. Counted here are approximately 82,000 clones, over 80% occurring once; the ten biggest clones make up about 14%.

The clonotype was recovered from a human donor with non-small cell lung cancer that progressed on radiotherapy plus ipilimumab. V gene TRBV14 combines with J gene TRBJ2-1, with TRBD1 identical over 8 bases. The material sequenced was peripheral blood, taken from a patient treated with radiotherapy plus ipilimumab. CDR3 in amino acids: CASSHSGTGPYNEQFF. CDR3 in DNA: TGTGCCAGCAGCCATTCCGGGACAGGTCCCTACAATGAGCAGTTCTTC.